The text below deals with one T cell receptor (beta chain). The data belong to a study of T-cell reconstitution after alpha-beta-depleted transplantation in children. As it was prepared, the TCRbeta library received unique molecular identifiers. Each CDR3 protein is one row after TCRdb ran MiXCR on the PCR reads. The sample yields around 340,000 distinct CDR3 sequences, about an eighth seen once. Trimming removed 1 base from V and 4 bases from J, with 16 bases in between. Germline-derived CDR1 and CDR2 are SQVTM and ANQGSEA. This CDR3 has 15 residues. This clonotype was obtained from a human donor who donated a stem cell graft to a child with Fanconi anemia. The specimen comprised PBMCs, sampled from the stem cell graft. This chain links TRBV29-1 with TRBJ2-5, with D possibly being TRBD2 (6 bases). Written as DNA, the CDR3 is TGCAGCGTTGAAGTTCGCGGGGCTCGGGGAGAGACCCAGTACTTC. Translation gives CSVEVRGARGETQYF.